This T cell receptor beta chain was documented in a study of shared clonotypes between healthy human individuals. Study in general: A few men and a couple of women, aged 18 to 49, were donors.

Researchers sequenced unsorted PBMC DNA using ten immunoSEQ deep assay plates. In the study's own analysis: ImmunoSEQ output held junction-only sequences without quality scores, so filtering differed. Clones were read by immunoSEQ multiplex PCR, and TCRdb kept only the in-frame ones, dropping some. That table gives V, J and clone size, and the DNA gave D and trimming. The table lists about 490,000 clones, around three quarters of them singletons. CDR3 size: 14 residues. The germline gives CDR1 MDHEN, CDR2 SYDVKM. The J segment lost 2 bases and the V segment lost 6 bases, leaving 4 bases of the junction unmatched.

Sequencing was done on a sample of PBMCs. The source of this sequence is a woman aged 40 to 50 in good health. Some clones in this sample may be carry-over from other donors' samples. J is TRBJ1-2 and V is TRBV28; 9 positions agree with TRBD1. The CDR3, as DNA: TGTGCCAGCAGGCGGGACAGGGCCAACTATGGCTACACCTTC. As protein: CASRRDRANYGYTF.